A selection of T cell receptor beta chains follows, all from one sample in a study of monozygotic twins with inflammatory bowel disease. From its re-call of the 5' RACE reads, TCRdb lists each CDR3 protein once, without DNA. The listing records approximately 400,000 distinct CDR3 sequences. Material for sequencing was blood. The receptors were sampled from a human donor with ulcerative colitis or Crohn's disease, or a healthy co-twin of an affected twin (not recorded which). Both conserved end residues are part of each CDR3.

j_gene | v_gene | CDR3aa
TRBJ2-5 | TRBV20-1 | CSARARRARETQYF
TRBJ2-1 | TRBV11-2 | CASSLDPRVYFNNEQFF
TRBJ2-7 | TRBV6-5 | CASSYPGGYEQYF
TRBJ2-5 | TRBV5-1 | CASTRGGPETQYF
TRBJ2-1 | TRBV5-1 | CASSEDRRRLVDEQFF
TRBJ1-4 | TRBV11-2 | CASRQGPTNEKLFF
TRBJ1-2 | TRBV4-2 | CASSQDGWDYGYTF
TRBJ1-1 | TRBV9 | CASSAERGLTEAFF
TRBJ2-2 | TRBV5-5 | CASSLAGERTGELFF
TRBJ2-1 | TRBV6-5 | CASSYATGMRRNEQFF
TRBJ2-3 | TRBV7-9 | CASSSETSIDTQYF
TRBJ1-5 | TRBV27 | CASSSGQGRSNQPQHF
TRBJ1-1 | TRBV18 | CASSLEWTGSEAFF
TRBJ2-3 | TRBV28 | CASSRVRLAGDLADTQYF
TRBJ2-1 | TRBV7-2 | CASSLVLSEQFF
TRBJ2-1 | TRBV10-3 | CAIMAETSYNEQFF
TRBJ1-1 | TRBV5-1 | CASSFGKSNTEAFF
TRBJ2-2 | TRBV7-3 | CASSFDEGLATGELFF
TRBJ2-3 | TRBV5-1 | CASSIATSGGTDTQYF
TRBJ1-5 | TRBV20-1 | CSASKQGGYGNQPQHF
TRBJ1-5 | TRBV3-1 | CASSQDSTAGQPQHF
TRBJ1-2 | TRBV5-1 | CASSNRTGGSYGYTF
TRBJ2-5 | TRBV7-9 | CASSLGTGGSETQYF
TRBJ2-7 | TRBV5-6 | CASRYRGREQYF
TRBJ2-2 | TRBV28 | CASSRSSGTGELFF
TRBJ2-3 | TRBV7-9 | CASSLWGQDTQYF
TRBJ2-5 | TRBV11-1 | CASSLELVAGEKTQYF
TRBJ1-2 | TRBV6-5 | CASSYSVGQGWDGYTF
TRBJ1-5 | TRBV5-1 | CASSLEGGHSNQPQHF
TRBJ1-2 | TRBV7-9 | CASAFEGVYGYTF
TRBJ1-1 | TRBV20-1 | CSAKPPGLNTEAFF
TRBJ2-3 | TRBV5-1 | CASNLGQGTSTDTQYF
TRBJ1-3 | TRBV5-5 | CASSALLQGPGSGNTIYF
TRBJ2-7 | TRBV5-6 | CASSRGPPGRRAYEQYF
TRBJ2-2 | TRBV20-1 | CSAVGTSGGASGELFF
TRBJ2-1 | TRBV3-1 | CASSQGPGNEQFF
TRBJ2-1 | TRBV19 | CASSFTLGYNEQFF
TRBJ2-7 | TRBV5-1 | CASSLARDRTSHEQYF
TRBJ1-3 | TRBV9 | CASSDRGPGNTIYF
TRBJ2-1 | TRBV5-6 | CASSWGPRGPNNEQFF
TRBJ1-3 | TRBV28 | CASSSSTGHSGNTIYF
TRBJ2-3 | TRBV7-2 | CASSLSGAPDTQYF
TRBJ2-5 | TRBV15 | CATAGGQETQYF
TRBJ1-6 | TRBV6-6 | CASSWVNSPLHF
TRBJ2-1 | TRBV29-1 | CSVASGASYNEQFF
TRBJ2-2 | TRBV9 | CASSVGPTGELFF
TRBJ2-2 | TRBV5-1 | CASSPRVDAGTGELFF
TRBJ2-6 | TRBV10-3 | CAIQEAVGANVLTF
TRBJ1-1 | TRBV7-9 | CASSNPGQGSTEAFF
TRBJ1-1 | TRBV7-9 | CASSPKGSHTEAFF
TRBJ2-7 | TRBV6-1 | CASSDDMESGAEQYF
TRBJ2-1 | TRBV4-2 | CASSQAAGTSGGKSSYNEQFF
TRBJ2-3 | TRBV14 | CASSQGRRIWYF
TRBJ2-7 | TRBV5-1 | CASSWQSGDDRYF
TRBJ2-2 | TRBV24-1 | CATSDPASAKNTGELFF
TRBJ1-5 | TRBV27 | CASSDMGPLERPQHF
TRBJ2-7 | TRBV5-1 | CASSFVSPFSRGYYEQYF
TRBJ2-1 | TRBV5-1 | CASSLATGGDKQFF
TRBJ2-3 | TRBV5-1 | CASSIRTGNLRMADTQYF